This entry lists 17 T cell receptor beta chains sequenced from one sample in a study of cytomegalovirus exposure and HLA in healthy donors. The primer mix had 60 Vbeta and 13 Jbeta primers. Some clones are missing from TCRdb's copy, which holds only in-frame ones; the method was immunoSEQ multiplex PCR. The table includes fewer than 150,000 clones, 80% detected once. Source material: PBMCs. These receptors originate from a male donor in good health and CMV-seronegative.

V usage is TRBV27 and J usage is TRBJ1-2, with D possibly being TRBD1 (5 bases). The CDR3 sequence is 14 residues long. Trimming removed 8 bases at V and 4 bases at J, with 17 bases between. Looked up from germline, CDR1 is MNHEY and CDR2 is SMNVEV (reference sequence). DNA of the CDR3: TGTGCCAGCGCCCTGGACAATTTCAGCTATGGCTACACCTTC. Its translation: CASALDNFSYGYTF.

This sequence joins TRBV9 and TRBJ2-7; D perhaps matches TRBD1 (5 bases). The CDR3 is made up of 14 amino acids. V was trimmed by 0 bases and J by 1 base, leaving 8 bases between them. Germline assignment: CDR1 SGDLS and CDR2 YYNGEE. The CDR3: CASSVEDKSYEQYF. CDR3 in DNA: TGTGCCAGCAGCGTAGAGGACAAGTCCTACGAGCAGTACTTC.

This clone was seen a few times. This chain links TRBV7-9 with TRBJ2-2; TRBD1 is a possible D gene (6 bases). Trimming left V 6 bases short and J 4 bases short, with 21 bases between. The germline V gene has CDR1 SEHNR and CDR2 FQNEAQ (reference sequence). The CDR3 covers 17 residues. The CDR3 region has the DNA TGTGCCAGCAGGCCCAAATTGAGGACAGAGATCACCGGGGAGCTGTTTTTT. Its protein product is CASRPKLRTEITGELFF.

This clone appeared a single time. The chain employs TRBV2 and TRBJ2-5, with D possibly TRBD2 on 5 matching bases. Germline CDR1 SNHLY, CDR2 FYNNEI. V was cut by 6 bases and J by 3 bases, with 8 bases left in between. The CDR3 loop spans 12 amino acids. CDR3 DNA sequence: TGTGCCAGCAGAACTAGAAAAGAGACCCAGTACTTC. This translates into CASRTRKETQYF.

Only one count was recorded for this clone. V gene TRBV4-2 combines with J gene TRBJ2-5; 7 nucleotides match TRBD2. V was pared by 0 bases and J by 5 bases, with 6 bases of the junction left unmatched. The CDR3 is 15 amino acids. Germline assignment: CDR1 LGHNA and CDR2 YNFKEQ. As DNA, the CDR3 is TGTGCCAGCAGCCAAGATTGGCGGGGAGGGGAGACCCAGTACTTC. It yields the protein CASSQDWRGGETQYF.

The chain links TRBV2 to TRBJ2-5, with D maybe TRBD1 (5 bases). The ends were cut back, 6 bases at V and 3 bases at J, with 32 bases in the middle. The V gene's germline CDR1 is SNHLY and CDR2 FYNNEI. This CDR3 spans 20 amino acids. Here the CDR3 DNA reads TGTGCCAGCAGCGCCACTCCCTATGCGCAGGGATTGGGCCTGAAAGAGACCCAGTACTTC. The encoded protein is CASSATPYAQGLGLKETQYF. The full variable domain, rest sourced from reference TRBV2 and TRBJ2-5, is EPEVTQTPSHQVTQMGQEVILRCVPISNHLYFYWYRQILGQKVEFLVSFYNNEISEKSEIFDDQFSVERPDGSNFTLKIRSTKLEDSAMYFCASSATPYAQGLGLKETQYFGPGTRLLVL.

This sequence joins TRBV7-3 and TRBJ1-6; D gene uncertain. The CDR3 runs 14 residues. V was trimmed by 4 bases and J by 7 bases, leaving 11 bases between them. Germline V gene lookup returns CDR1 SGHTA and CDR2 FQGTGA. The CDR3 protein is CASSSGEGNSPLHF. The DNA for the CDR3 is TGTGCCAGCAGCTCCGGGGAGGGAAATTCACCCCTCCACTTT. Supplemented by reference TRBV7-3 and TRBJ1-6, the full variable domain reads GAGVSQTPSNKVTEKGKYVELRCDPISGHTALYWYRQSLGQGPEFLIYFQGTGAADDSGLPNDRFFAVRPEGSVSTLKIQRTERGDSAVYLCASSSGEGNSPLHFGNGTRLTVT.

The rearrangement uses TRBV5-1 and TRBJ2-5; 7 bases align to TRBD1. This CDR3 is 15 amino acids long. Per germline, CDR1 SGHRS and CDR2 YFSETQ. V lost 5 bases to trimming and J lost 1 base; unmatched junction nucleotides: 8. CDR3 in DNA: TGCGCCAGCAGGGGGGTACAGGGGTCCCAAGAGACCCAGTACTTC. It yields the protein CASRGVQGSQETQYF.

V usage is TRBV23-1 and J usage is TRBJ1-6; the match to TRBD1 covers 9 bases. TRBV23-1 is reported as an ORF; its role is uncertain. Trimming took 6 bases from V and 7 from J; bases not matched to a gene: 1. The CDR3 sequence is 13 residues long. The CDR3 nucleotides are TGCGCCAGCAGCGGGACAGGGAATTCACCCCTCCACTTT. Amino acid sequence: CASSGTGNSPLHF.

This clone was seen more than once but under ten times. This sequence joins TRBV20-1 and TRBJ1-1; possible D gene TRBD1, 5 bases. The CDR3 runs 11 residues. Per germline, CDR1 DFQATT and CDR2 SNEGSKA (reference sequence). Trimming took off 7 bases at V and 7 bases at J, with 13 bases between the two ends. The CDR3: CSVWAGGEAFF. CDR3 in DNA: TGCAGTGTTTGGGCCGGGGGTGAAGCTTTCTTT.

The table lists this clone with a count of one. The V and J genes are TRBV2 and TRBJ1-2; D possibly corresponds to TRBD1 (5 bases). The CDR3 is 13 residues long. The V and J ends lost 8 bases and 2 bases respectively, with 12 bases between them. CDR1 and CDR2 from the germline V gene are SNHLY and FYNNEI. This chain's CDR3 is CASSETENYGYTF. The CDR3 DNA reads as TGTGCCAGCTCAGAGACAGAGAACTATGGCTACACCTTC. Full variable domain (missing parts from reference TRBV2 and TRBJ1-2): EPEVTQTPSHQVTQMGQEVILRCVPISNHLYFYWYRQILGQKVEFLVSFYNNEISEKSEIFDDQFSVERPDGSNFTLKIRSTKLEDSAMYFCASSETENYGYTFGSGTRLTVV.

This chain links TRBV5-1 with TRBJ2-1; D call uncertain. This CDR3 has 14 residues. V was clipped by 4 bases and J by 4 bases, with 12 bases between them. Germline V gene sequence: CDR1 SGHRS, CDR2 YFSETQ. The CDR3 coding sequence is TGCGCCAGCAGCCTCTCAGACTCTTACAATGAGCAGTTCTTC. Its translation: CASSLSDSYNEQFF.

This rearrangement joins TRBV2 to TRBJ2-1; 10 nucleotides align to TRBD2. Germline V gene sequence: CDR1 SNHLY, CDR2 FYNNEI. There are 15 residues in the CDR3. V lost 5 bases to trimming and J lost 7 bases; unmatched junction nucleotides: 8. The CDR3, as DNA: TGTGCCAGCAGTCGCAAGCGGGGGGGAGATAATGAGCAGTTCTTC. The encoded protein is CASSRKRGGDNEQFF. Variable domain in full (rest from reference TRBV2 and TRBJ2-1): EPEVTQTPSHQVTQMGQEVILRCVPISNHLYFYWYRQILGQKVEFLVSFYNNEISEKSEIFDDQFSVERPDGSNFTLKIRSTKLEDSAMYFCASSRKRGGDNEQFFGPGTRLTVL.

This rearrangement joins TRBV19 to TRBJ2-7, with 9 bases that match TRBD1. CDR1 is LNHDA, CDR2 SQIVND, per germline (reference sequence). Trimming took 4 bases from V and 5 from J; bases not matched to a gene: 3. This CDR3 is built from 13 residues. CDR3 nucleotides: TGTGCCAGTAGTAACAGGGGGCACAACGAGCAGTACTTC. Amino acids: CASSNRGHNEQYF.

This chain uses TRBV6-5 with TRBJ2-1; TRBD2 aligns across 7 bases. The germline V gene encodes CDR1 MNHEY and CDR2 SVGAGI. V was clipped by 2 bases and J by 6 bases; unmatched bases: 4. There are 14 residues in the CDR3. This CDR3 reads CASSYGGVFNEQFF. DNA for the CDR3: TGTGCCAGCAGTTACGGGGGGGTTTTCAATGAGCAGTTCTTC.

This chain joins TRBV10-2 and TRBJ1-1; D gene ambiguous. This CDR3 is 12 amino acids long. V lost 8 bases, J lost 0 bases, and 7 bases lay in between. Germline CDR1 reads WSHSY; CDR2 reads SAAADI. As DNA, the CDR3 is TGCGCCAGCGCTACAGTGAACACTGAAGCTTTCTTT. Translated: CASATVNTEAFF.

This clone has a single count. The rearrangement uses TRBV7-5 and TRBJ1-5. TRBV7-5 is recorded as a pseudogene. The CDR3 has 15 amino acids. Written as DNA, the CDR3 is TGTGCCAGAACCATGCGGGACCTCACCCATCAGCCCCAGCATTTT. It translates to CARTMRDLTHQPQHF.